This TCR beta chain was captured by sequencing in a study of OX40 agonist ivuxolimab in advanced cancers. V shed 2 bases and J shed 0 bases, with 8 bases lying between them. Germline V CDR1 and CDR2: SGHRS, YFSETQ. This CDR3 has 15 amino acids. Measured with immunoSEQ multiplex PCR; TCRdb has only the in-frame clones, and not every one. This sample yields about 70,000 clones, of which 88% are seen a single time; around 2% belongs to the top ten. Source: CD4+ or CD8+ T cells sorted from blood, taken in a trial of the OX40 agonist ivuxolimab. The chain combines TRBV5-1 with TRBJ1-4; D remains unclear. The clonotype comes from an adult with an advanced solid tumor such as melanoma, head and neck, liver or kidney cancer. The CDR3 sequence: CASSLRAATNEKLFF. The CDR3 coding sequence is TGCGCCAGCAGCTTACGTGCTGCAACTAATGAAAAACTGTTTTTT.